This T cell receptor (beta chain) was identified during a study of shared clonotypes between healthy human individuals. Across the whole study: Those who served as donors were a couple of women and a few men between the ages of 18 and 49. Study-level points and caveats: Clonotypes that were shared across a handful of donors made up approximately 5% of naive CD4 clonotypes.

Caucasian adults residing in Nashville, Tennessee made up all the donors. A remark on this clone: Its antigen is undetermined.

It was across several immunoSEQ plates that each subset's genomic DNA was evenly split. Assay: immunoSEQ multiplex PCR; the TCRdb copy retains only in-frame clones and omits some. The sample lists some 650,000 clones; approximately 97% were seen once. Material: naive CD4+ T cells sorted from blood. The subset: CD45RA+ positively selected. The receptor comes from a woman in her thirties in good health.

The CDR3 nucleotides read TGCGCCAGCAGCTTGGGGAATCACGAGAACTATGGCTACACCTTC. Translated: CASSLGNHENYGYTF. The genes are TRBV5-1 and TRBJ1-2; no clear D gene. Germline CDR1 and CDR2: SGHRS and YFSETQ. The CDR3 runs to 15 residues. Trimming removed 0 bases from V and 2 bases from J, with 11 bases in between.